The clone carrying this TCR beta chain was seen many times. The antigen remains undetermined. CDR3 length: 16 residues. The germline CDR1 and CDR2 sequences are DFQATT and SNEGSKA (reference sequence). With V trimmed by 6 bases and J by 2 bases, 9 bases remained unmatched. These data belong to a study of T cells in Graves' hyperthyroidism and ophthalmopathy. RNA transcripts provided the source from which TCR beta CDR3 regions were amplified. TCR CDR3 regions were first amplified by RT-PCR with HTBI primers. One entry per CDR3 protein, called by TCRdb with MiXCR from the multiplex PCR reads. Of approximately 510,000 distinct CDR3 sequences in the sample, over 35% are singletons; the top ten hold around 44%. Overall study results and limits: Before onset, ophthalmopathy was predicted by the model a median about six months earlier.

The sample taken for sequencing was peripheral blood or thyroid tissue (not recorded which). The chain combines TRBV20-1 with TRBJ2-5; 13 bases agree with TRBD2. This clonotype was obtained from an adult woman with Graves' disease, either hyperthyroidism or ophthalmopathy (not recorded which). The CDR3 DNA reads TGCAGTGCGCCGCGTACTAGCGGGAGGGCACAAGAGACCCAGTACTTC. It is translated as CSAPRTSGRAQETQYF.